This TCR beta chain is from a study of metastatic and nonmetastatic thyroid tumors. Study-level information: Repertoires of blood and of tissue (tumor or nodule) from malignant and benign thyroid patients were compared. Findings and caveats of the study: It was reportedly found that TCR beta diversity was significantly higher in malignant thyroid tumors than in benign nodules, a difference seen in both blood and tumor samples.

The CDR3 length is 17 residues. Germline loops: CDR1 LNHDA, CDR2 SQIVND (reference sequence). Comments on this clone: Antigen: not known. One junction end disagrees with the germline gene, perhaps due to a read error.

Patients were all untreated before their thyroid surgery. MiXCR was used by TCRdb to re-call the PCR reads. The repertoire has about 33,000 clones, 15% to 20% of them found once; the top ten carry approximately 4.8%. The rearrangement links TRBV19 to TRBJ2-1; 8 bases are a match to TRBD2. This clonotype was obtained from a female donor with papillary thyroid cancer or a benign thyroid nodule (not recorded which). Some clones in this sample may be carry-over from other donors' samples. Sequences were obtained from blood. The CDR3 sequence is CASSIDSVAGCYNEHFF. As DNA, the CDR3 is TGTGCCAGTAGTATAGATTCCGTAGCGGGGTGCTACAATGAGCATTTCTTC.